The clone carrying this T cell receptor beta chain was observed a handful of times. Sequencing used immunoSEQ multiplex PCR; TCRdb keeps in-frame clones, though not all of them. The sample holds tens of thousands of clones, around 86% seen once. The record originates from a study of OX40 agonist ivuxolimab in advanced cancers. This CDR3 spans 15 amino acids. J was trimmed by 3 bases and V by 4 bases; bases with no gene match: 7. From germline, CDR1 is SGHRS and CDR2 YFSETQ. Sequenced here: CD4+ or CD8+ T cells sorted from blood, sampled in a trial of the OX40 agonist ivuxolimab. This sequence was found in an adult with an advanced solid tumor such as melanoma, head and neck, liver or kidney cancer. This chain links TRBV5-1 with TRBJ2-7; 10 nucleotides agree with TRBD2. CDR3 protein: CASSLGLATGYEQYF. The CDR3 DNA follows: TGCGCCAGCAGCCTGGGACTAGCGACCGGCTACGAGCAGTACTTC.